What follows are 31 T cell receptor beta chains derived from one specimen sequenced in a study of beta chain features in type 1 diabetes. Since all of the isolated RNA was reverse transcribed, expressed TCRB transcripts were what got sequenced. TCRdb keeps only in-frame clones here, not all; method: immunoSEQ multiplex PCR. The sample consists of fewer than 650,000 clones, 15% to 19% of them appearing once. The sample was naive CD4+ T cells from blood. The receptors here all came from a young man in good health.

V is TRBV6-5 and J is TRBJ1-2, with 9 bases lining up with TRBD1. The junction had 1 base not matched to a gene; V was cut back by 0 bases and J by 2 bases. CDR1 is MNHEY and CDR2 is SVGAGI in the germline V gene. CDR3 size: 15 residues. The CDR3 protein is CASSYSGTGNYGYTF. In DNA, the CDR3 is TGTGCCAGCAGTTACTCCGGGACAGGGAACTATGGCTACACCTTC.

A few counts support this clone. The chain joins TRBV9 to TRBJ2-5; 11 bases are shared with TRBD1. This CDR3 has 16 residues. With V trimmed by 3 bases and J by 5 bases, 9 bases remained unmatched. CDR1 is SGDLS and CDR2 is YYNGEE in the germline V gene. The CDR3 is CASSATAGTGGETQYF. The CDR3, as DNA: TGTGCCAGCAGCGCAACTGCCGGGACAGGGGGGGAGACCCAGTACTTC. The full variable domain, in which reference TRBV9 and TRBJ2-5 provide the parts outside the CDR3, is DSGVTQTPKHLITATGQRVTLRCSPRSGDLSVYWYQQSLDQGLQFLIQYYNGEERAKGNILERFSAQQFPDLHSELNLSSLELGDSALYFCASSATAGTGGETQYFGPGTRLLVL.

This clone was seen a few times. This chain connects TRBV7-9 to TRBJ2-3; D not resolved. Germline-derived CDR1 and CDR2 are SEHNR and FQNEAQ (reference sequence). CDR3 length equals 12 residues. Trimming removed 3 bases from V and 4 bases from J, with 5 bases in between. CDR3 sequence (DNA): TGTGCCAGCAGCTTTAGCTCAGATACGCAGTATTTT. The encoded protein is CASSFSSDTQYF.

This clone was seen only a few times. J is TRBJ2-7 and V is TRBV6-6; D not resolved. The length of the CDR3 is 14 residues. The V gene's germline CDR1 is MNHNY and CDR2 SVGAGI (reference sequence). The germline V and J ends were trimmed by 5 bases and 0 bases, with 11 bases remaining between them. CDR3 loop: CASSPDLSSYEQYF. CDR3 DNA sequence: TGTGCCAGCAGTCCCGATCTAAGCTCCTACGAGCAGTACTTC.

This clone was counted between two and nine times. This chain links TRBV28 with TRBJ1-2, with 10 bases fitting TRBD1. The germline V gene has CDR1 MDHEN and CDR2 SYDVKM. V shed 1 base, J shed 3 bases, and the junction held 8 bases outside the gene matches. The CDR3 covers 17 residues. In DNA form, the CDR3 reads TGTGCCAGCAGTTTATTCTCTCGGGACAGGGGCCACTATGGCTACACCTTC. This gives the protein CASSLFSRDRGHYGYTF.

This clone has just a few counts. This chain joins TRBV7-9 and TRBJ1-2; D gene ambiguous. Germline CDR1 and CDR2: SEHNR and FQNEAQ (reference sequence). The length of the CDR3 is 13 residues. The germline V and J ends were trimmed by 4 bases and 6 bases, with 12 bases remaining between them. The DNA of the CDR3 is TGTGCCAGCAGCTCGCGTGGGCAGGATGGCTACACCTTC. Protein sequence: CASSSRGQDGYTF.

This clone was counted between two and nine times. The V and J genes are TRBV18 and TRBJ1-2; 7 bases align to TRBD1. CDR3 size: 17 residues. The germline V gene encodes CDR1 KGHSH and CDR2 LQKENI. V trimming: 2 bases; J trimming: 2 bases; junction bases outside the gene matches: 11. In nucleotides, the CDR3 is TGTGCCAGCTCACCATCAGTCCCGGGACAGTGGAACTATGGCTACACCTTC. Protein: CASSPSVPGQWNYGYTF.

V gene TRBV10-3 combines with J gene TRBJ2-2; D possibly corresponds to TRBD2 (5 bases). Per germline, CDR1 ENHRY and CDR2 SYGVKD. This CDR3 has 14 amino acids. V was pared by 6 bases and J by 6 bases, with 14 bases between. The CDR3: CAIRSKTSPGELFF. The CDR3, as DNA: TGTGCCATCAGATCAAAAACTAGTCCCGGGGAGCTGTTTTTT.

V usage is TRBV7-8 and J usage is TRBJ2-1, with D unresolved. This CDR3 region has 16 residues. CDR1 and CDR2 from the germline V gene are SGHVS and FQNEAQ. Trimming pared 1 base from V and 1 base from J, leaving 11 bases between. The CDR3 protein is CASSLGRTYSYNEQFF. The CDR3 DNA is TGTGCCAGCAGCTTAGGGCGGACGTATTCCTACAATGAGCAGTTCTTC.

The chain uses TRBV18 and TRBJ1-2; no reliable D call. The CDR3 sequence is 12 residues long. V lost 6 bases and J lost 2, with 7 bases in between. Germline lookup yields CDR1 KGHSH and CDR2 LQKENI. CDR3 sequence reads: CASSPENYGYTF. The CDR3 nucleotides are TGTGCCAGCTCCCCCGAGAACTATGGCTACACCTTC.

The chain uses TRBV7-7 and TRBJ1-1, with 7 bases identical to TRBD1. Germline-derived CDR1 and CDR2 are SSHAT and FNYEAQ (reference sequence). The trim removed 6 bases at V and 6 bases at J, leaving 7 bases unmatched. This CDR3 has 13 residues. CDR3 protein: CASRPLGTAEAFF. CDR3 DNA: TGTGCCAGCAGACCCCTCGGGACAGCTGAAGCTTTCTTT.

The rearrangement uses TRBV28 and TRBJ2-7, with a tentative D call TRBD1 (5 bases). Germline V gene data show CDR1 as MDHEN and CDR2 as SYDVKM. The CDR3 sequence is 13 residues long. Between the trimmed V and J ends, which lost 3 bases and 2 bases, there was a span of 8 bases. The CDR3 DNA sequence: TGTGCCAGCAGTTTGGACAAAGCCTACGAGCAGTACTTC. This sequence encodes CASSLDKAYEQYF.

DNA of the CDR3: TGTGCCAGCAGCAAAAACATCCGGGGAAAAAAGGTCAATGAGCAGTTCTTC. Amino acid sequence: CASSKNIRGKKVNEQFF. This rearrangement joins TRBV21-1 to TRBJ2-1; no check of the table's D call, TRBD2, against the DNA was made. TRBV21-1 is described as a pseudogene. This CDR3 is 17 amino acids long.

The DNA for the CDR3 is TGTGCCAGCAGCCGGGATTCCTACGAGCAGTACTTC. This encodes CASSRDSYEQYF. The V and J genes are TRBV4-2 and TRBJ2-7; D uncertain. V shed 4 bases and J shed 1 base, with 5 bases lying between them. Germline-derived CDR1 and CDR2 are LGHNA and YNFKEQ. The CDR3 extends over 12 amino acids.

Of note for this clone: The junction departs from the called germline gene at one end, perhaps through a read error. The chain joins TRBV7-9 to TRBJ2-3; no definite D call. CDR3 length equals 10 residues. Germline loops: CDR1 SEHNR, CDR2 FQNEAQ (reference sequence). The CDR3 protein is CASSSWAVAF. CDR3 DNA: TGTGCCAGCAGCTCCTGGGCCGTAGCTTTT. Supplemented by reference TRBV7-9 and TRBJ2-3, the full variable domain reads DTGVSQNPRHKITKRGQNVTFRCDPISEHNRLYWYRQTLGQGPEFLTYFQNEAQLEKSRLLSDRFSAERPKGSFSTLEIQRTEQGDSAMYLCASSSWAVAFGPGTRLTVL.

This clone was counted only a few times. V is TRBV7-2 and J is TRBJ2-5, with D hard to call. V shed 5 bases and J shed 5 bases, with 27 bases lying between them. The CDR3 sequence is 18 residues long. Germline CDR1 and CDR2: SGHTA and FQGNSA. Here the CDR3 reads CASSPKNMAARRNETQYF. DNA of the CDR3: TGTGCCAGCAGCCCGAAGAATATGGCCGCCCGTCGCAATGAGACCCAGTACTTC.

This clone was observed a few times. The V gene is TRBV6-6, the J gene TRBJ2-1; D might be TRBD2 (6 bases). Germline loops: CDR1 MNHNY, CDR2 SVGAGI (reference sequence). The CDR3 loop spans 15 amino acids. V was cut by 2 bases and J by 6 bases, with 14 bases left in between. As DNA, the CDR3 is TGTGCCAGCAGTTACGGGCGGGATGGCGGCAATGAGCAGTTCTTC. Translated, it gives CASSYGRDGGNEQFF.

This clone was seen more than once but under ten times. In DNA form, the CDR3 reads TGTGCCAGCAGCTATAGGGGGGCATGGGACAATGAGCAGTTCTTC. It specifies CASSYRGAWDNEQFF. The chain joins TRBV2 to TRBJ2-1; D tentatively fits TRBD1 or TRBD2 (6 bases each). V shed 6 bases and J shed 5 bases, with 17 bases lying between them. Germline-derived CDR1 and CDR2 are SNHLY and FYNNEI. This CDR3 contains 15 residues.

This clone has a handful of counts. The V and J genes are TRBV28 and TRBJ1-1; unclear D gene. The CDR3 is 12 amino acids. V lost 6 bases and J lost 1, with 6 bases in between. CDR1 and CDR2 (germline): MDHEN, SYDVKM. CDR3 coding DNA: TGTGCCAGCAGGGATTCGAACACTGAAGCTTTCTTT. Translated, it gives CASRDSNTEAFF.

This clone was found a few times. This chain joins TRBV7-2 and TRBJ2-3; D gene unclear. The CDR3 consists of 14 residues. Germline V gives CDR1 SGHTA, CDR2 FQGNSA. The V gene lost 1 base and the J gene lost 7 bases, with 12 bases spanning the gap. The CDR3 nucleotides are TGTGCCAGCAGCTTAGAATACGGGTTAAATACGCAGTATTTT. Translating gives CASSLEYGLNTQYF.

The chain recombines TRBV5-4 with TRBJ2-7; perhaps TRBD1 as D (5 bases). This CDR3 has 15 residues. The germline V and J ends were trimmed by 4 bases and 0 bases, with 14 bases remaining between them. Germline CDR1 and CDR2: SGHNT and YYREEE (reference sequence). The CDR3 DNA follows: TGTGCCAGCAGCCTCCTAAGGGGCATCTCCTACGAGCAGTACTTC. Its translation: CASSLLRGISYEQYF.

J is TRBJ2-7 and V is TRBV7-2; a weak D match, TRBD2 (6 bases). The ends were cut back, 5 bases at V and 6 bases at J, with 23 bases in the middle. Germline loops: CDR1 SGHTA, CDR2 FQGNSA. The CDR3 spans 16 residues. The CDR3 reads CASSPSISGPGFEQYF. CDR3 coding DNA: TGTGCCAGCAGCCCGTCCATTAGCGGTCCTGGGTTCGAGCAGTACTTC.

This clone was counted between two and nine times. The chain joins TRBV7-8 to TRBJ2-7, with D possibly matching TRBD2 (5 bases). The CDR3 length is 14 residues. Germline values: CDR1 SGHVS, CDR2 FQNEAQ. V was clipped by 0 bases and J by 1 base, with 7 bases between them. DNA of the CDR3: TGTGCCAGCAGCTTAGCGGGAGTTTCCTACGAGCAGTACTTC. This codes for CASSLAGVSYEQYF.

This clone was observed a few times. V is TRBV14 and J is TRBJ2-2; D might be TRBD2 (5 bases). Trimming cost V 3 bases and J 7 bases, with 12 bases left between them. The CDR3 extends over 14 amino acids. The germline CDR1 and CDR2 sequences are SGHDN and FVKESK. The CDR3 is CASSQARRGGELFF. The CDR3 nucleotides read TGTGCCAGCAGCCAGGCGCGTCGGGGCGGGGAGCTGTTTTTT.

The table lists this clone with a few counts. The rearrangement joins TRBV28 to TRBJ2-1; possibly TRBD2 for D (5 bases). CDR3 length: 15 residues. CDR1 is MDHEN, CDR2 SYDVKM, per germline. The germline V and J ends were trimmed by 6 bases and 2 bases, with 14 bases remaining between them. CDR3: CASSAASPAYNEQFF. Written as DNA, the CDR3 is TGTGCCAGCAGCGCCGCTAGCCCCGCCTACAATGAGCAGTTCTTC.

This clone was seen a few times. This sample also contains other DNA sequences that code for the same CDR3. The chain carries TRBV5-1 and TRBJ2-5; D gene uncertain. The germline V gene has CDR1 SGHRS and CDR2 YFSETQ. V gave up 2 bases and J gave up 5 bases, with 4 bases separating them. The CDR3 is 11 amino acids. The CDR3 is CASSLRETQYF. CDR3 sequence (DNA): TGCGCCAGCAGCTTAAGGGAGACCCAGTACTTC.

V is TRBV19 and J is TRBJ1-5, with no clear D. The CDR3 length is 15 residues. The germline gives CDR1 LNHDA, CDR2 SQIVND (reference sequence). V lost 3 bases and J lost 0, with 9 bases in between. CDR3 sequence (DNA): TGTGCCAGTAGTATGCGGGGTTATAGCAATCAGCCCCAGCATTTT. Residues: CASSMRGYSNQPQHF.

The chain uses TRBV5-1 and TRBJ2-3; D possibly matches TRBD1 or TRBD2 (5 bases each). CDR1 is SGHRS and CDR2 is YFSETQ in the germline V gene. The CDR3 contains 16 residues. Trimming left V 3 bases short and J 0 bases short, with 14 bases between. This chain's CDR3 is CASSWGRTSSTDTQYF. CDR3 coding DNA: TGCGCCAGCAGCTGGGGACGGACCTCTAGCACAGATACGCAGTATTTT.

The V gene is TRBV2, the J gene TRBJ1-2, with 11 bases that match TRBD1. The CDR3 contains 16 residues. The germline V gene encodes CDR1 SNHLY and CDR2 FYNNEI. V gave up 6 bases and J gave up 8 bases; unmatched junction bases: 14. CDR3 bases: TGTGCCAGCAGGGCGGGGACAGGGGGTCCCGAAGGCGGCTACACCTTC. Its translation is CASRAGTGGPEGGYTF. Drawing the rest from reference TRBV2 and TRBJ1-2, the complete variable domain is EPEVTQTPSHQVTQMGQEVILRCVPISNHLYFYWYRQILGQKVEFLVSFYNNEISEKSEIFDDQFSVERPDGSNFTLKIRSTKLEDSAMYFCASRAGTGGPEGGYTFGSGTRLTVV.

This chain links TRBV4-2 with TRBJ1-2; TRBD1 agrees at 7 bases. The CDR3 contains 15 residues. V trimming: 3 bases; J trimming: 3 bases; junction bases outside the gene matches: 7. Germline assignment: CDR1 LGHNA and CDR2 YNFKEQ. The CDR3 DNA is TGTGCCAGCAGCCAGCCCCCCACAGGGGACTATGGCTACACCTTC. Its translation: CASSQPPTGDYGYTF.

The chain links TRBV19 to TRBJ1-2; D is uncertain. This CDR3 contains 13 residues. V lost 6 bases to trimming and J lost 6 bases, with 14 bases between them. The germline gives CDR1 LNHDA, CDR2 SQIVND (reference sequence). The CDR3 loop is CASRMDGSHGYTF. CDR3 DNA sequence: TGTGCCAGTAGGATGGATGGCTCCCATGGCTACACCTTC.